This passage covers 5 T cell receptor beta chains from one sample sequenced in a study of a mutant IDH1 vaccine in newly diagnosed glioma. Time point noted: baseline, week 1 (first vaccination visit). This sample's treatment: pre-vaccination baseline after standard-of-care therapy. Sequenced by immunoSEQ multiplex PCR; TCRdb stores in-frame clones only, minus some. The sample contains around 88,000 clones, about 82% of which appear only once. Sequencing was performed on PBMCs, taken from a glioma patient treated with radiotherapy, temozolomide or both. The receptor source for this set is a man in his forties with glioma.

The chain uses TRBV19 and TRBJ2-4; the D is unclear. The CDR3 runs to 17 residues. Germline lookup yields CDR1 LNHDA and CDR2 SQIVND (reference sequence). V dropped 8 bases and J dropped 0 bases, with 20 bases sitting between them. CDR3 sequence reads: CASHLRSSIIAKNIQYF. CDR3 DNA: TGTGCCAGTCACCTACGGTCATCAATTATAGCCAAAAACATTCAGTACTTC.

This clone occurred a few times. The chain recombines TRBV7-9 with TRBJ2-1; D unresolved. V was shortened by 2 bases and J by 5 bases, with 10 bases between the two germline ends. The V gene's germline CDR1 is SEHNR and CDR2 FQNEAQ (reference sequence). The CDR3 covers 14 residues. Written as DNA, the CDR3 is TGTGCCAGCAGCTTACGTGATCAAAACAATGAGCAGTTCTTC. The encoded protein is CASSLRDQNNEQFF. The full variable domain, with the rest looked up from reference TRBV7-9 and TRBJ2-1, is DTGVSQNPRHKITKRGQNVTFRCDPISEHNRLYWYRQTLGQGPEFLTYFQNEAQLEKSRLLSDRFSAERPKGSFSTLEIQRTEQGDSAMYLCASSLRDQNNEQFFGPGTRLTVL.

The CDR3 protein is CASSVVGQGPETQYF. CDR3 sequence (DNA): TGCGCCAGCAGCGTAGTCGGACAGGGCCCAGAGACCCAGTACTTC. The V call is TRBV5-1, the J call TRBJ2-5; 8 positions match TRBD1. Germline CDR1 and CDR2: SGHRS and YFSETQ. V shed 4 bases, J shed 4 bases, and the junction held 9 bases outside the gene matches. This CDR3 comprises 15 residues.

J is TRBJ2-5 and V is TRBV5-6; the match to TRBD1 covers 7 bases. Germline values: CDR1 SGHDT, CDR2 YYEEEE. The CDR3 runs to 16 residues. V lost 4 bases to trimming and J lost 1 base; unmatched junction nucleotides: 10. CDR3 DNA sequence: TGTGCCAGCAGCCTAGTACCCACAGGGGTCCAAGAGACCCAGTACTTC. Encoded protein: CASSLVPTGVQETQYF.

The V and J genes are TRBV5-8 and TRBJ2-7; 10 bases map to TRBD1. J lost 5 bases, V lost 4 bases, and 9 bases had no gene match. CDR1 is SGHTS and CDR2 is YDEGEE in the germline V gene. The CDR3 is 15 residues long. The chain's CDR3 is CASSPKGGQGHEQYF. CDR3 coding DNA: TGTGCCAGCAGCCCCAAGGGGGGACAGGGGCACGAGCAGTACTTC.